One sample yielded the 31 T cell receptor beta chains listed below, sequenced in a study of low-dose radiotherapy and immunotherapy resistance in tumors. Regarding time point: before trial treatment. Gene-specific TRAV and TRBV primers were used for first-strand cDNA, covering alpha and beta chains. TCR amplification ran 20 PCR cycles using constant-region and V-primer adapter primers. TCRdb re-analysed the reads in MiXCR, keeping a single row per CDR3 protein. The data hold 57,000 or so distinct CDR3 sequences, with approximately 25% observed a single time. The source material was PBMCs, sampled before treatment. The source is a male donor with prostate cancer.

In this sample, this clonotype turned up many times. The J gene is TRBJ1-1, the V gene TRBV5-1, with a possible D match to TRBD1 (6 bases). The V gene's germline CDR1 is SGHRS and CDR2 YFSETQ. The length of the CDR3 is 14 residues. V gave up 6 bases and J gave up 2 bases, with 14 bases separating them. For the CDR3, the DNA is TGCGCCAGCACCCTCCAGGACAGAAACACTGAAGCTTTCTTT. Translated, it gives CASTLQDRNTEAFF.

This clonotype has a count of ten or more. The chain combines TRBV11-2 with TRBJ2-1; the match to TRBD2 covers 11 bases. V trimming: 2 bases; J trimming: 10 bases; junction bases outside the gene matches: 7. Germline V gene lookup returns CDR1 SGHAT and CDR2 FQNNGV. This CDR3 is 15 amino acids long. The CDR3 coding sequence is TGTGCCAGCAGCTTAATAGCGGGGGGGCGAGGCGAGCAGTTCTTC. It yields the protein CASSLIAGGRGEQFF.

This clonotype appeared a few times. The chain combines TRBV15 with TRBJ1-2; 8 positions agree with TRBD1. The germline V gene encodes CDR1 LNHNV and CDR2 YYDKDF (reference sequence). CDR3 length: 14 amino acids. The V and J ends lost 3 bases and 7 bases, in that order; junction bases with no gene match: 7. The chain's CDR3 is CATSSYGQGGGYTF. CDR3 DNA sequence: TGTGCCACCAGCAGTTACGGACAGGGCGGTGGCTACACCTTC.

This clonotype was counted once. The chain couples TRBV6-8 to TRBJ2-3; 7 positions match TRBD1. This CDR3 region has 14 residues. The germline CDR1 and CDR2 sequences are MNHGY and SAAAGT. V was pared by 6 bases and J by 4 bases, with 7 bases of the junction left unmatched. CDR3 coding DNA: TGTGCCAGCAGAAAGAGACAGGGCTCAGATACGCAGTATTTT. This sequence encodes CASRKRQGSDTQYF.

The rearrangement uses TRBV20-1 and TRBJ2-4; D gene ambiguous. Germline CDR1 is DFQATT and CDR2 is SNEGSKA (reference sequence). The CDR3 spans 13 residues. V lost 6 bases, J lost 3 bases, and 12 bases lay in between. The CDR3 is CSAPGRSKNIQYF. The CDR3 coding sequence is TGCAGTGCCCCCGGTCGCAGCAAAAACATTCAGTACTTC.

The V and J genes are TRBV14 and TRBJ2-7; D is unresolved. Germline V gives CDR1 SGHDN, CDR2 FVKESK. This CDR3 has 13 amino acids. Deletions cut 3 bases from V and 3 bases from J, with 9 bases between. CDR3 bases: TGTGCCAGCAGCCACGGCATCGGCTACGAGCAGTACTTC. Its translation: CASSHGIGYEQYF.

There are many counts of this clonotype. The V and J genes are TRBV5-5 and TRBJ2-5, with 12 bases aligning to TRBD2. Trimming removed 3 bases from V and 2 bases from J; junction bases left unmatched: 11. Germline CDR1 SGHKS, CDR2 YYEKEE (reference sequence). This CDR3 spans 18 amino acids. The CDR3 reads CASSSHPNLAGGQETQYF. CDR3 bases: TGTGCCAGCAGCTCTCATCCTAATCTAGCGGGAGGGCAAGAGACCCAGTACTTC.

This clonotype has at least ten counts. V usage is TRBV5-1 and J usage is TRBJ1-2, with 9 bases matching TRBD1. This CDR3 has 15 residues. The V gene's germline CDR1 is SGHRS and CDR2 YFSETQ. With V trimmed by 4 bases and J by 5 bases, 9 bases remained unmatched. CDR3 sequence reads: CASSPDRGPEYGYTF. The DNA for the CDR3 is TGCGCCAGCAGCCCGGACAGGGGACCCGAATATGGCTACACCTTC.

The rearrangement joins TRBV5-4 to TRBJ1-2; possible D gene TRBD1, 6 bases. The germline V and J ends were trimmed by 3 bases and 0 bases, with 12 bases remaining between them. The germline V gene has CDR1 SGHNT and CDR2 YYREEE (reference sequence). The CDR3 is made up of 15 amino acids. DNA for the CDR3: TGTGCCAGCAGCTACCGACAGGCACCTAACTATGGCTACACCTTC. This codes for CASSYRQAPNYGYTF. The full variable domain, rest sourced from reference TRBV5-4 and TRBJ1-2, is ETGVTQSPTHLIKTRGQQVTLRCSSQSGHNTVSWYQQALGQGPQFIFQYYREEENGRGNFPPRFSGLQFPNYSSELNVNALELDDSALYLCASSYRQAPNYGYTFGSGTRLTVV.

The chain is built from TRBV19 and TRBJ2-1, with TRBD2 matching 12 bases. From germline, CDR1 is LNHDA and CDR2 SQIVND (reference sequence). The CDR3 length is 18 residues. V lost 6 bases to trimming and J lost 0 bases; unmatched junction nucleotides: 9. The DNA for the CDR3 is TGTGCCAGTAGACTCGATTCGACTAGCGGGAGCTCCTACAATGAGCAGTTCTTC. Protein product: CASRLDSTSGSSYNEQFF.

This clonotype has just one count. The chain joins TRBV7-2 to TRBJ1-5, with 7 bases fitting TRBD1. The CDR3 sequence is 15 residues long. Trimming removed 4 bases from V and 2 bases from J; junction bases left unmatched: 5. Germline lookup yields CDR1 SGHTA and CDR2 FQGNSA. DNA for the CDR3: TGTGCCAGCAGCTCCAAGGGGGCGGGCAATCAGCCCCAGCATTTT. It yields the protein CASSSKGAGNQPQHF.

This clonotype was counted at least ten times. The chain has TRBV2 and TRBJ2-3, with TRBD2 identical over 11 bases. CDR3 size: 17 residues. Per germline, CDR1 SNHLY and CDR2 FYNNEI. V was clipped by 2 bases and J by 2 bases; unmatched bases: 6. CDR3 nucleotide sequence: TGTGCCAGCAGTGAACTAGCGGGGGGACTATCCACAGATACGCAGTATTTT. It is translated as CASSELAGGLSTDTQYF.

The V call is TRBV27, the J call TRBJ1-5; D is unclear. The V and J ends lost 1 base and 2 bases respectively, with 15 bases between them. This CDR3 spans 17 amino acids. The germline V gene encodes CDR1 MNHEY and CDR2 SMNVEV (reference sequence). The CDR3 DNA reads TGTGCCAGCAGTTTATACTTGGGAACTGGTGGCAATCAGCCCCAGCATTTT. Translation gives CASSLYLGTGGNQPQHF.

J is TRBJ2-1 and V is TRBV12-3 or TRBV12-4; D call uncertain. This CDR3 is built from 14 residues. The V gene lost 0 bases and the J gene lost 9 bases, with 12 bases spanning the gap. The CDR3 bases are TGTGCCAGCAGTTTAGCGTTCCGCGCTGGTGAGCAGTTCTTC. Amino acid sequence: CASSLAFRAGEQFF.

This clonotype was found many times. This rearrangement joins TRBV28 to TRBJ1-2; TRBD1 aligns across 7 bases. CDR3 length equals 13 residues. Germline CDR1 MDHEN, CDR2 SYDVKM. The J segment lost 4 bases and the V segment lost 5 bases, leaving 4 bases of the junction unmatched. The CDR3 DNA reads as TGTGCCAGCAGTCGGGGACAGAGCTATGGCTACACCTTC. Translation: CASSRGQSYGYTF.

This clonotype was detected many times. This chain links TRBV10-2 with TRBJ2-1; D gene uncertain. CDR1 and CDR2 (germline): WSHSY, SAAADI. CDR3 size: 17 residues. Trimming stripped 3 bases from V and 0 bases from J, with 15 bases between. Here the CDR3 reads CASSDLSAGSSYNEQFF. CDR3 nucleotides: TGCGCCAGCAGTGATTTGTCGGCCGGTAGCTCCTACAATGAGCAGTTCTTC.

Many counts were recorded for this clonotype. J is TRBJ2-3 and V is TRBV5-1, with D possibly matching TRBD2 (6 bases). Trimming removed 6 bases from V and 1 base from J, with 12 bases in between. The CDR3 is 14 amino acids. Germline V lookup: CDR1 SGHRS, CDR2 YFSETQ. CDR3 sequence (DNA): TGCGCCAGCAAACCGGGAGCAGGCACAGATACGCAGTATTTT. Its translation is CASKPGAGTDTQYF.

This clonotype was recorded at least ten times. The chain links TRBV29-1 to TRBJ1-1; D call uncertain. The CDR3 runs 15 residues. Germline-derived CDR1 and CDR2 are SQVTM and ANQGSEA. Trimming left V 3 bases short and J 1 base short, with 15 bases between. The CDR3 region is CSVDRAQARNTEAFF. The CDR3 DNA sequence: TGCAGCGTTGATAGAGCTCAGGCGAGGAACACTGAAGCTTTCTTT.

Concerning this clonotype: A far larger clone is one nucleotide away, so this likely arose from a read error. The V gene is TRBV2, the J gene TRBJ2-7; a possible D gene is TRBD1 (6 bases). The CDR3 has 14 amino acids. Germline loops: CDR1 SNHLY, CDR2 FYNNEI. Trimming stripped 6 bases from V and 7 bases from J, with 19 bases between. The DNA for the CDR3 is TGTGCCAGCAGAGGACAGACGACATCTGGTGAGCAGTACTTC. Translating gives CASRGQTTSGEQYF.

The V call is TRBV6-1, the J call TRBJ2-3; D ambiguous. The CDR3 length is 11 residues. Germline V gene data show CDR1 as MNHNS and CDR2 as SASEGT. The V and J ends lost 2 bases and 5 bases respectively, with 2 bases between them. The chain's CDR3 is CASSELDTQYF. As DNA, the CDR3 is TGTGCCAGCAGTGAACTAGATACGCAGTATTTT.

Regarding this clonotype: With a far larger clone one base away, a read error is the likely cause. The chain is built from TRBV12-3 or TRBV12-4 and TRBJ2-1; the match to TRBD1 covers 10 bases. The trim removed 6 bases at V and 10 bases at J, leaving 9 bases unmatched. The CDR3 spans 14 residues. The CDR3 DNA is TGTGCCAGCAGCACCGGGACAGGGGCCTACGAGCAGTTCTTC. This gives the protein CASSTGTGAYEQFF.

With respect to this clonotype: A far larger clone lies a single base away; this is likely a read error. This chain connects TRBV5-8 to TRBJ2-7; D tentatively reads TRBD1 or TRBD2 (5 bases each). Germline V gives CDR1 SGHTS, CDR2 YDEGEE. Trimming shortened V by 0 bases and J by 7 bases, and 17 bases separated the two germline ends. The CDR3 totals 15 residues. This CDR3 is CASSLGSRGVAEQYF. CDR3 nucleotide sequence: TGTGCCAGCAGCTTGGGGTCTAGAGGGGTAGCAGAGCAGTACTTC.

This clonotype has more than one count but fewer than ten. The gene calls are TRBV5-1 and TRBJ2-3; TRBD1 matches 8 bases. CDR1 SGHRS and CDR2 YFSETQ come from the germline V gene. The V segment lost 0 bases and the J segment 0 bases; nucleotides outside the gene matches: 0. The CDR3 is made up of 15 amino acids. The CDR3, as DNA: TGCGCCAGCAGCTTGGGACAGGGGAGCACAGATACGCAGTATTTT. This translates into CASSLGQGSTDTQYF.

This clonotype was picked up many times. V gene TRBV7-9 combines with J gene TRBJ2-3; D ambiguous. V was trimmed by 4 bases and J by 5 bases, leaving 16 bases between them. The length of the CDR3 is 15 residues. The germline V gene has CDR1 SEHNR and CDR2 FQNEAQ (reference sequence). CDR3 residues: CASSSTDAAKDTQYF. In DNA form, the CDR3 reads TGTGCCAGCAGCTCGACTGACGCGGCTAAAGATACGCAGTATTTT.

This chain uses TRBV4-1 with TRBJ2-1, with 10 bases aligning to TRBD2. The CDR3 is made up of 17 amino acids. J was trimmed by 5 bases and V by 3 bases; bases with no gene match: 10. CDR1 is MGHRA and CDR2 is YSYEKL in the germline V gene. The CDR3, as DNA: TGCGCCAGCAGCCACCTACTAGCGGGGAGGCGAAACAATGAGCAGTTCTTC. Translated: CASSHLLAGRRNNEQFF.

The genes are TRBV6-2 or TRBV6-3 and TRBJ2-1; weak D call: TRBD1 (5 bases). Germline CDR1 is MNHEY and CDR2 is SVGEGT. V was cut by 5 bases and J by 7 bases, with 18 bases left in between. The CDR3 is 15 residues long. The CDR3 region is CASSEIGELPNEQFF. The CDR3 coding sequence is TGTGCCAGCAGTGAAATAGGGGAACTCCCTAATGAGCAGTTCTTC.

This clonotype came up many times. V and J are TRBV20-1 and TRBJ2-3; 7 bases map to TRBD2. The CDR3 length is 18 residues. Germline V gene data show CDR1 as DFQATT and CDR2 as SNEGSKA (reference sequence). Trimming took 5 bases from V and 0 from J; bases not matched to a gene: 17. CDR3 in amino acids: CSASGGAGEGGSTDTQYF. As DNA, the CDR3 is TGCAGTGCTTCCGGCGGGGCGGGAGAGGGTGGAAGCACAGATACGCAGTATTTT.

This clonotype has a count of ten or more. The chain carries TRBV27 and TRBJ2-7; a weak D match, TRBD1 (6 bases). The V end was cut by 8 bases, the J end by 4 bases, with 15 bases between. Germline CDR1 is MNHEY and CDR2 is SMNVEV (reference sequence). This CDR3 region has 13 residues. The CDR3: CASYGTRQYEQYF. CDR3 in DNA: TGTGCCAGCTATGGGACACGGCAATACGAGCAGTACTTC.

The V gene is TRBV30, the J gene TRBJ1-5; TRBD1 aligns across 8 bases. V lost 0 bases and J lost 7; bases outside the gene matches: 5. Germline V gene data show CDR1 as GTSNPN and CDR2 as SVGIG (reference sequence). This CDR3 region has 14 residues. The CDR3, as DNA: TGTGCCTGGAGTGTACAGGGGGATGGGCAGCCCCAGCATTTT. It is translated as CAWSVQGDGQPQHF.

In this sample, this clonotype turned up many times. The chain recombines TRBV18 with TRBJ2-2; D gene ambiguous. Germline-derived CDR1 and CDR2 are KGHSH and LQKENI. This CDR3 has 12 amino acids. V was trimmed by 6 bases and J by 5 bases, leaving 7 bases between them. CDR3 region: CASSHPTGELFF. CDR3 nucleotides: TGTGCCAGCTCTCATCCGACCGGGGAGCTGTTTTTT.

This clonotype was seen many times. The V gene is TRBV7-9, the J gene TRBJ1-1; 8 bases match TRBD1. This CDR3 has 14 residues. Trimming cost V 3 bases and J 7 bases; bases outside gene matches: 7. Per germline, CDR1 SEHNR and CDR2 FQNEAQ (reference sequence). CDR3 protein: CASSFTNGQGEAFF. CDR3 in DNA: TGTGCCAGCAGCTTCACAAATGGACAGGGTGAAGCTTTCTTT.